The present T cell receptor beta chain was sequenced within a study of T cells in Graves' hyperthyroidism and ophthalmopathy (dated by TCRdb to the late 2010s). About the full investigation: To identify distinguishing TCR V-J signatures, a discovery cohort of around 100 patients was used, comprising 40 to 45 with Graves' ophthalmopathy and some 57 with stable Graves' hyperthyroidism. According to the paper, TCR Vbeta CDR3 sequencing was carried out on more than 120 peripheral blood samples, which came from 40 to 45 ophthalmopathy, under 80 hyperthyroidism and about 17 progressor patients. Whether ophthalmopathy could be predicted prospectively was tested in an independent validation cohort made up of roughly 19 hyperthyroidism patients plus 17 patients who later progressed to ophthalmopathy. In about 6 Graves' hyperthyroidism patients, the study also compared T-cell repertoires from thyroid tissue with T-cell repertoires from blood. After blood sampling, hyperthyroidism patients were treated with methimazole at a starting dose of 30 mg daily, and ophthalmopathy patients were treated with high-dose intravenous methylprednisolone. The 100 or so discovery patients were randomly split 7:3 into training and test sets.

This clonotype was picked up many times. Its antigen is still unknown. The sample holds no much larger clone one base away, and base qualities are not on file. Study-level results and caveats: Blood samples also contained most of the expanded thyroid clonotypes (frequency above 0.001), which suggests that blood repertoires may reflect thyroid immune responses. Sample size was not statistically predetermined, and investigators were not blinded to group allocation. During validation, the model predicted progression to ophthalmopathy a median of about 6.3 months ahead of onset, with more than 55% sensitivity and more than 72% specificity. In cross-validation, a model built on a 13 V-J signature told ophthalmopathy apart from stable hyperthyroidism with 87.88% sensitivity and around 83% specificity, and in testing the same model reached 80%/75%.

The study excluded patients with uncontrolled infections, other autoimmune diseases, pregnancy or lactation. Diagnoses were based on clinical symptoms, serum thyroxine and TRAb, thyroid ultrasound and orbital computed tomography. Total RNA was extracted using Trizol reagent, and RNA quality was assessed on an Agilent 2100 Bioanalyzer. The TCR beta CDR3 regions were amplified from RNA transcripts. A first-round RT-PCR of the TCR CDR3 used the HTBI primer set with the Qiagen OneStep RT-PCR kit. Libraries were constructed in a second round of multiplex PCR, after which size selection and purification were carried out. Libraries were sequenced paired-end with 100 bp reads on an Illumina HiSeq2000. As for the original processing: Raw data were processed with SOAPnuke, discarding reads with adapters, uncalled bases, mean Phred below 15, or no exact constant-primer or identifier match. COPE v1.2.5 was used to merge the high-quality paired reads, and each unique nucleotide sequence was defined as a clonotype. MiTCR v1.1 was used to align clonotypes to the IMGT TRBV, TRBD and TRBJ reference segments. Analysis was restricted to V-J combinations with a frequency above 0.0001, which covered roughly 99% of repertoires. A TCS score was defined as the ratio of F50 (clonal expansion) to E x V (chaos), with BLOSUM62-based TCRdist applied between CDR3 peptides within each V-J. Welch's t-statistics and random forest reduced roughly 500 V-J features to 13, which were used in a naive Bayes classifier (R e1071). The Morisita-Horn index was used to measure how similar the thyroid and blood repertoires were. Using fastp trimming at Q25 and MiXCR clonotype assembly, TCRdb reanalyzed the public sequencing data and kept in-frame beta chains. Merged by CDR3 protein, the rows form single entries marked with the most common genes and DNA. The V and J calls, along with clone size, are taken from TCRdb and not from the paper's own processing. The sample profile shows roughly 500,000 distinct CDR3 sequences; more than 45% of them were found once. The ten largest clones take up roughly 19% of the sample.

CDR3 length: 14 amino acids, cysteine to phenylalanine. Only the CDR3 DNA stays, 42 bases, in frame from base 1. V ends up 3 bases short and J 4 bases short, with an unmatched junction base count of 6. The germline V gene (reference sequence) gives CDR1 as DFQATT and CDR2 as SNEGSKA. The origin of this receptor is an adult woman with Graves' disease, either hyperthyroidism or ophthalmopathy (not recorded which). The chain joins TRBV20-1 to TRBJ1-5; TRBD1 aligns with 7 central bases. Sequenced input: peripheral blood or thyroid tissue (not recorded which). The CDR3 in this case is CSARSPGGNQPQHF. The DNA is TGCAGTGCTAGGTCTCCAGGGGGGAATCAGCCCCAGCATTTT.